This T cell receptor (beta chain) derives from a study of control samples from healthy donors and cancer patients. The CDR3 is made up of 15 amino acids. CDR1 and CDR2 (germline): SGDLS, YYNGEE. V gave up 0 bases and J gave up 3 bases, with 13 bases separating them. Clones were read by immunoSEQ multiplex PCR, and TCRdb kept only the in-frame ones, dropping some. This table holds 68,000 or so clones, approximately 83% found once. This TCR derives from a man in his fifties or sixties in good health. Source material: blood. The rearrangement uses TRBV9 and TRBJ2-7; the D is unclear. This CDR3 is CASSVEGSLDYEQYF. CDR3 sequence (DNA): TGTGCCAGCAGCGTAGAAGGTAGTTTGGACTACGAGCAGTACTTC.